This T cell receptor beta chain was identified during a study of Graves' ophthalmopathy and Graves' hyperthyroidism. Trimming stripped 3 bases from V and 0 bases from J, with 23 bases between. Germline CDR1 is MNHEY and CDR2 is SVGEGT. The CDR3 has 19 residues. CDR3 regions of TCR beta were amplified from RNA transcripts. Amplification began with first-round RT-PCR using HTBI primers, then second-round multiplex PCR was performed. Via MiXCR, TCRdb re-called the multiplex PCR reads, giving one row per CDR3 protein. The profile shows about 620,000 distinct CDR3 sequences, 20% to 25% of them singletons. The TCR sequence derives from a woman younger than 35 with stable Graves' hyperthyroidism. Some clones in this sample may be carry-over from other donors' samples. The rearrangement links TRBV6-2 or TRBV6-3 to TRBJ1-2; tentatively, D is TRBD1 (5 bases). The sample comprised peripheral blood. The CDR3 sequence is CASSYESVALGRANYGYTF. As DNA, the CDR3 is TGTGCCAGCAGTTATGAATCAGTCGCCTTAGGCAGGGCTAACTATGGCTACACCTTC.